The next 3 T cell receptor beta chains were all read from a single sample in a study of T-cell memory formation after mild COVID-19. TCRdb re-derived calls from the 5' RACE reads in MiXCR, one entry per CDR3 protein. The profile shows 310,000 or so distinct CDR3 sequences, roughly 15% of them singletons. Input material: PBMCs or a T cell subset sorted from them (not recorded which). The origin of the receptors is a man younger than 35 who had mild COVID-19 (a few samples of this study predate the infection). Cell type and time point are not known.

The table lists this clonotype with a few counts. The chain joins TRBV24-1 to TRBJ2-5; no reliable D call. V dropped 4 bases and J dropped 0 bases, with 5 bases sitting between them. The germline CDR1 and CDR2 sequences are KGHDR and SFDVKD. This CDR3 is 13 amino acids long. This chain's CDR3 is CATSDSYQETQYF. The CDR3 DNA is TGTGCCACCAGTGACTCGTACCAAGAGACCCAGTACTTC.

The V gene is TRBV6-5, the J gene TRBJ2-2; no reliable D call. V gave up 10 bases and J gave up 0 bases, with 24 bases separating them. The CDR3 runs 18 residues. The V gene's germline CDR1 is MNHEY and CDR2 SVGAGI. This CDR3 is CATSHGYGTFTNTGELFF. In nucleotides, the CDR3 is TGTGCCACCTCCCACGGCTACGGCACGTTCACGAACACCGGGGAGCTGTTTTTT.

This clonotype was seen ten or more times. The chain uses TRBV5-4 and TRBJ2-3, with 7 bases that match TRBD2. In germline, CDR1 is SGHNT, CDR2 YYREEE (reference sequence). The CDR3 consists of 13 residues. After removal of 4 bases from V and 5 bases from J, the junction contained 4 bases not matched to a gene. CDR3 amino acids: CASSGLVEDTQYF. The DNA for the CDR3 is TGTGCCAGCAGCGGACTAGTGGAAGATACGCAGTATTTT.